The 25 T cell receptor beta chains below come from one sample, sequenced in a study of T cell clonality in common variable immunodeficiency. Clones were read by immunoSEQ multiplex PCR, and TCRdb kept only the in-frame ones, dropping some. The sample lists about 52,000 clones, none appearing once, the ten largest making up around 1.8%. Sequences were obtained from peripheral blood mononuclear cells. These receptors all come from a person aged 18 to 75 in good health.

This clone was observed many times. Sequencing ends 3 residues short of the CDR3 end; the germline J gene provides the rest. The chain uses TRBV24-1 and TRBJ2-3; 8 nucleotides align to TRBD1. The V segment lost 3 bases and the J segment 1 base; nucleotides outside the gene matches: 2. Germline V gene lookup returns CDR1 KGHDR and CDR2 SFDVKD. The CDR3 consists of 15 residues. The CDR3 sequence: CATSDDRGRTDTQYF. CDR3 DNA (partial): TGTGCCACCAGTGATGACAGGGGTCGCACAGATACG.

This clone turned up a few times. The CDR3 sequence is CASSVGGGQNNEKLFF. The DNA read from the CDR3 is TGTGCCAGCAGCGTCGGGGGGGGCCAGAATAATGAAAAA. The chain couples TRBV7-8 to TRBJ1-4; possibly TRBD1 for D (6 bases). The read gets to within 3 residues of the CDR3 end, and the germline J gene fills in the rest. With 5 bases removed from V and 4 bases from J, the gap between germline ends came to 17 bases. The germline gives CDR1 SGHVS, CDR2 FQNEAQ. This CDR3 has 16 amino acids.

This clone appeared many times. From the germline J gene comes the end of the CDR3, since the read stops 3 residues before it. This sequence joins TRBV5-1 and TRBJ2-5, with TRBD1 as a possible D gene (6 bases). The CDR3 runs to 14 residues. Germline CDR1 SGHRS, CDR2 YFSETQ. The V end lost 2 bases, the J end lost 0 bases, and 8 bases lay between the germline ends. CDR3 sequence: CASSLRTDQETQYF. CDR3 bases read: TGCGCCAGCAGCTTAAGGACAGACCAAGAGACC.

In this sample, this clone turned up many times. The read gets to within 3 residues of the CDR3 end, and the germline J gene fills in the rest. The gene calls are TRBV20-1 and TRBJ1-5; 9 bases are shared with TRBD1. The CDR3 consists of 15 residues. Germline loops: CDR1 DFQATT, CDR2 SNEGSKA (reference sequence). Partial CDR3 DNA: TGCAGTGCTAGACCAACCGGGACAGGGTCGGAACCC. Amino acid sequence: CSARPTGTGSEP. The whole CDR3 sequence is CSARPTGTGSEPQHF.

This clone was counted many times. The CDR3 end lies 3 residues beyond the end of the read and is filled in from the germline J gene. The chain combines TRBV20-1 with TRBJ2-5, with D perhaps matching TRBD1 (5 bases). Germline loops: CDR1 DFQATT, CDR2 SNEGSKA (reference sequence). V lost 4 bases and J 5 bases, leaving 11 bases between the germline ends. CDR3 length: 12 residues. The covered CDR3 bases are TGCAGTGCTAAGGGGTCCTGGGAGACC. Encoded protein: CSAKGSWET. The entire CDR3 reads CSAKGSWETQYF.

This clone has at least ten counts. From the germline J gene comes the end of the CDR3, since the read stops 3 residues before it. The chain recombines TRBV5-6 with TRBJ1-1; D unclear. The V gene lost 0 bases and the J gene lost 5 bases, with 8 bases spanning the gap. Per germline, CDR1 SGHDT and CDR2 YYEEEE. The CDR3 runs to 13 residues. This chain's CDR3 is CASSLASRTEAFF. The part of the CDR3 DNA that was read is TGTGCCAGCAGCTTGGCCTCCAGGACTGAA.

The table lists this clone with many counts. The read is 3 residues too short to cover the CDR3 end, so that end is filled in from the germline J gene. The chain has TRBV5-6 and TRBJ1-4; TRBD1 matches 7 bases. CDR1 is SGHDT and CDR2 is YYEEEE in the germline V gene. Trimming at V came to 5 bases and at J to 8 bases, leaving 6 bases not matched to a gene. CDR3 length: 13 amino acids. The CDR3 protein is CASRRTGGEKLFF. CDR3 DNA (partial): TGTGCCAGCAGGCGGACAGGCGGCGAAAAA.

There are a few counts of this clone. The sequenced fragment ends 3 residues before the CDR3 boundary, so the rest is inferred from the germline J gene. The V and J genes are TRBV11-2 and TRBJ2-5; the match to TRBD1 covers 9 bases. V lost 6 bases and J lost 4; bases outside the gene matches: 3. The CDR3 covers 13 residues. Germline CDR1 is SGHAT and CDR2 is FQNNGV. The covered CDR3 bases are TGTGCCAGCAGGGAGACAGGGGGAGAGACC. As protein: CASRETGGET. The CDR3 in its entirety is CASRETGGETQYF.

The CDR3 DNA, read in part, is TGTGCCAGCAGCTTAACTCGGGGGGGGAGGGATGAG. Its translation: CASSLTRGGRDE. From start to end, the CDR3 is CASSLTRGGRDEQFF. The V call is TRBV7-2, the J call TRBJ2-1; TRBD2 aligns across 8 bases. Read sequence stops 3 residues before the CDR3 end, and the germline J gene provides the missing end. The CDR3 covers 15 residues. The V gene's germline CDR1 is SGHTA and CDR2 FQGNSA. The V gene end was trimmed by 2 bases and the J gene end by 8 bases; junction bases not matched to a gene: 8.

This clone was detected many times. The read terminates 3 residues before the CDR3 end, so the remaining end is supplied by the germline J gene. The chain joins TRBV19 to TRBJ1-1; maybe TRBD1 (6 bases). The germline V gene has CDR1 LNHDA and CDR2 SQIVND (reference sequence). The CDR3 is made up of 14 amino acids. Trimming took 6 bases from V and 5 from J, leaving 16 bases between them. Incomplete CDR3 DNA: TGTGCCAGTAGCAGCAACAGGGTTCCGACTGAA. Translation: CASSSNRVPTE. The entire CDR3 is CASSSNRVPTEAFF.

This clone was seen many times. The read finishes 3 residues shy of the CDR3 end, and the germline J gene is used to complete it. The V gene is TRBV5-1, the J gene TRBJ2-1; 10 bases match TRBD1. Germline V gene lookup returns CDR1 SGHRS and CDR2 YFSETQ. Trimming cost V 7 bases and J 2 bases; bases outside gene matches: 3. The CDR3 runs to 14 residues. The DNA read from the CDR3 is TGCGCCAGCGAGACAGGGGGCGCCTACAATGAG. This encodes CASETGGAYNE. The whole CDR3 protein is CASETGGAYNEQFF.

This clone was counted between two and nine times. The junction departs from the called germline gene at one end, perhaps through a read error. The CDR3 is cut off 3 residues early in the read; its end comes from the germline J gene. The gene calls are TRBV7-7 and TRBJ1-1; no clear D gene. Germline CDR1 and CDR2: SSHAT and FNYEAQ (reference sequence). The CDR3 has 14 residues. CDR3 DNA, as far as it was read: TGTGCTAGCAGCCTTAGCGACGGTGATACGGAG. As protein: CASSLSDGDTE. The CDR3 in its entirety is CASSLSDGDTEAFF.

This clone was seen ten or more times. Read data end 3 residues before the CDR3 end; the end is taken from the germline J gene. The chain recombines TRBV5-1 with TRBJ2-7, with 7 bases that match TRBD1. With 4 bases clipped from V and 1 base from J, the junction kept 8 bases outside the gene matches. The CDR3 has 15 amino acids. Germline CDR1 reads SGHRS; CDR2 reads YFSETQ. The CDR3 protein is CASSPKRDSSYEQYF. The CDR3 DNA, read in part, is TGCGCCAGCAGCCCGAAAAGGGACAGTTCCTACGAG.

This clone was recorded a few times. The observed sequence ends 3 residues before the CDR3 terminus, with the missing tail filled in from the germline J gene. V usage is TRBV7-8 and J usage is TRBJ1-2; 7 bases agree with TRBD1. CDR1 is SGHVS, CDR2 FQNEAQ, per germline. V lost 4 bases to trimming and J lost 2 bases; unmatched junction nucleotides: 7. The CDR3 loop spans 15 amino acids. CDR3 in amino acids: CASSYRGQANYGYTF. The CDR3 DNA, read in part, is TGTGCCAGCAGCTATAGGGGGCAGGCGAACTATGGC.

With regard to this clone: The read gets to within 3 residues of the CDR3 end, and the germline J gene fills in the rest. This rearrangement joins TRBV7-9 to TRBJ2-7; 8 bases align to TRBD1. The CDR3 contains 15 residues. The trim removed 3 bases at V and 3 bases at J, leaving 7 bases unmatched. Germline CDR1 SEHNR, CDR2 FQNEAQ (reference sequence). The CDR3: CASSFGRQGNYEQYF. The sequenced part of the CDR3 DNA is TGTGCCAGCAGCTTTGGCCGACAGGGGAACTACGAG.

This clone was observed many times. The read terminates 3 residues ahead of where the CDR3 ends, so the germline J gene completes it. The chain carries TRBV9 and TRBJ2-1; 9 bases map to TRBD1. The V gene's germline CDR1 is SGDLS and CDR2 YYNGEE. The CDR3 is 17 amino acids. V shed 4 bases and J 6 bases; nucleotides not matched to a gene: 14. CDR3 residues: CASSRIPNRGLVNEQFF. The CDR3 bases that were read are TGTGCCAGCAGCCGCATCCCTAACAGGGGGCTGGTCAATGAG.

Turning to this clone: The read comes to an end 3 residues before the CDR3 does, leaving the germline J gene to fill in the end. The rearrangement uses TRBV20-1 and TRBJ1-1, with TRBD1 as a possible D gene (5 bases). V lost 5 bases, J lost 5 bases, and 18 bases lay in between. The germline V gene has CDR1 DFQATT and CDR2 SNEGSKA (reference sequence). This CDR3 has 14 amino acids. Incomplete CDR3 DNA: TGCAGTGCTCTGGAGGAGGCCAGGGTAACTGAA. This gives the protein CSALEEARVTE. The entire CDR3 reads CSALEEARVTEAFF.

This clone was picked up many times. The read ends 3 residues shy of where the CDR3 ends; the end is completed using the germline J gene. The chain is built from TRBV5-1 and TRBJ1-5; no clear D. V lost 0 bases and J lost 3, with 10 bases in between. The germline V gene has CDR1 SGHRS and CDR2 YFSETQ. The CDR3 loop spans 15 amino acids. CDR3 bases read: TGCGCCAGCAGCTTGGCGGGGTTGATCAATCAGCCC. Amino acid sequence: CASSLAGLINQP. The whole CDR3 is CASSLAGLINQPQHF.

This clone was recorded a few times. The part of the CDR3 DNA that was read is TGTGCCAGCAGCCCTCGGGAGGCCCAGGGATACGAG. This encodes CASSPREAQGYE. In full, the CDR3 reads CASSPREAQGYEQYF. This chain links TRBV11-2 with TRBJ2-7, with TRBD2 identical over 7 bases. The read stops 3 residues short of the end of the CDR3; the missing end is completed from the germline J gene. The J segment lost 4 bases and the V segment lost 5 bases, leaving 11 bases of the junction unmatched. The length of the CDR3 is 15 residues. CDR1 SGHAT and CDR2 FQNNGV come from the germline V gene. Drawing the rest from reference TRBV11-2 and TRBJ2-7, the complete variable domain is EAGVAQSPRYKIIEKRQSVAFWCNPISGHATLYWYQQILGQGPKLLIQFQNNGVVDDSQLPKDRFSAERLKGVDSTLKIQPAKLEDSAVYLCASSPREAQGYEQYFGPGTRLTVT.

This clone was observed at least ten times. With the read ending 3 residues before the CDR3 end, the germline J gene is used to fill in that end. V gene TRBV2 combines with J gene TRBJ1-5, with a tentative D call TRBD1 (6 bases). Trimming took off 4 bases at V and 0 bases at J, with 10 bases between the two ends. Germline CDR1 is SNHLY and CDR2 is FYNNEI. The CDR3 has 15 residues. The covered CDR3 bases are TGTGCCAGCAGTGGTAACAGGGCTAGCAATCAGCCC. Translated: CASSGNRASNQP. The whole CDR3 sequence reads CASSGNRASNQPQHF.

This clone was detected many times. With the read ending 3 residues before the CDR3 end, the germline J gene is used to fill in that end. The chain combines TRBV5-1 with TRBJ2-1, with D possibly matching TRBD1 (6 bases). Deletions cut 4 bases from V and 0 bases from J, with 11 bases between. From germline, CDR1 is SGHRS and CDR2 YFSETQ. This CDR3 contains 15 residues. CDR3 DNA, as far as it was read: TGCGCCAGCAGCCTGGACAGTCACTCCTACAATGAG. Translated, it gives CASSLDSHSYNE. The full CDR3 sequence reads CASSLDSHSYNEQFF.

The covered CDR3 bases are TGTGCCAGTAGTATCCAGGGGGCGCAGCTCGATACC. This encodes CASSIQGAQLDT. Given in full, the CDR3 is CASSIQGAQLDTYTF. The gene calls are TRBV19 and TRBJ1-2; 8 bases align to TRBD1. The read is 3 residues too short to cover the CDR3 end, so that end is filled in from the germline J gene. The CDR3 is made up of 15 amino acids. Germline V gene lookup returns CDR1 LNHDA and CDR2 SQIVND (reference sequence).

This clone was found many times. The CDR3 DNA, read in part, is TGTGCCAGCAGCGTAGGCGGCGGGAGGGAGACAGATACG. It encodes CASSVGGGRETDT. The full CDR3 is CASSVGGGRETDTQYF. The chain recombines TRBV9 with TRBJ2-3, with TRBD2 matching 9 bases. The CDR3 extends 3 residues past the end of the read, so its final part is completed from the germline J gene. The CDR3 has 16 residues. CDR1 and CDR2 (germline): SGDLS, YYNGEE. J gave up 3 bases and V 0 bases, and 5 bases lay outside the gene matches.

At least ten counts were recorded for this clone. The DNA ends 3 residues before the CDR3 does, and the rest of the CDR3 is filled in from the germline J gene. The chain combines TRBV20-1 with TRBJ1-2; the match to TRBD1 covers 9 bases. There are 15 residues in the CDR3. Germline CDR1 and CDR2: DFQATT and SNEGSKA (reference sequence). The V and J ends lost 3 bases and 0 bases, in that order; junction bases with no gene match: 5. CDR3 loop: CSASGGQGTNYGYTF. The covered CDR3 bases are TGCAGTGCTAGCGGCGGACAGGGGACTAACTATGGC.

The sample holds many counts of this clone. The read ends 3 residues shy of where the CDR3 ends; the end is completed using the germline J gene. The chain couples TRBV5-1 to TRBJ2-3; tentative D call: TRBD1 (6 bases). Germline loops: CDR1 SGHRS, CDR2 YFSETQ. The CDR3 has 16 amino acids. V dropped 2 bases and J dropped 0 bases, with 13 bases sitting between them. CDR3 bases read: TGCGCCAGCAGCTTACAACAGGGTGGGAGCACAGATACG. Amino acid sequence: CASSLQQGGSTDT. The entire CDR3 sequence reads CASSLQQGGSTDTQYF.